A single sample is the source of the 20 T cell receptor beta chains below, sequenced in a study of T cells in Graves' hyperthyroidism and ophthalmopathy. Amplified TCR beta CDR3 regions came from RNA transcripts. The TCR CDR3 was amplified in a first-round RT-PCR using the HTBI primer set. TCRdb re-analysed the multiplex PCR reads in MiXCR, keeping a single row per CDR3 protein. The sample has some 24,000 distinct CDR3 sequences; 45% to 50% are singletons. The specimen sequenced was blood. The receptors here all came from a woman aged 40-49 years with Graves' hyperthyroidism that later progressed to Graves' ophthalmopathy.

V is TRBV7-7 and J is TRBJ2-1; possible D gene TRBD2, 5 bases. Trimming pared 7 bases from V and 9 bases from J, leaving 25 bases between. The CDR3 is 16 residues long. Germline V lookup: CDR1 SSHAT, CDR2 FNYEAQ (reference sequence). The CDR3: CASTPRPGDSVIEQFF. CDR3 coding DNA: TGTGCCAGCACCCCCCGGCCCGGGGATTCAGTAATTGAGCAGTTCTTC.

Points on this clonotype: It is likely a read error, because the conserved phenylalanine at the end of the CDR3 is missing. The DNA is left out, because the CDR3 cannot be placed on it with certainty; the CDR3 is given as TCRdb lists it. The chain carries TRBV24-1 and TRBJ2-1. The CDR3 is made up of 13 amino acids, end residues included. Per the germline V gene, CDR1 is KGHDR and CDR2 is SFDVKD. The CDR3 reads CATSDLWGNERLL.

The genes are TRBV7-9 and TRBJ2-7; D unresolved. CDR3 length: 13 residues. The germline V gene has CDR1 SEHNR and CDR2 FQNEAQ (reference sequence). The ends were cut back, 5 bases at V and 0 bases at J, with 8 bases in the middle. The CDR3 is CASSADYSYEQYF. CDR3 bases: TGTGCCAGCAGCGCCGATTACTCCTACGAGCAGTACTTC. Full variable domain (rest looked up from reference TRBV7-9 and TRBJ2-7): DTGVSQNPRHKITKRGQNVTFRCDPISEHNRLYWYRQTLGQGPEFLTYFQNEAQLEKSRLLSDRFSAERPKGSFSTLEIQRTEQGDSAMYLCASSADYSYEQYFGPGTRLTVT.

As concerns this clonotype: The junction departs from germline at one end; a sequencing error may be responsible. The CDR3 loop is CASSSPSGETQYF. CDR3 sequence (DNA): TGTGCCAGCAGCTCCCCTTCGGGGGAGACCCAGTACTTT. The chain recombines TRBV11-3 with TRBJ2-5, with D possibly being TRBD2 (6 bases). The CDR3 has 13 residues. CDR1 and CDR2 (germline): SGHNT, YENEEA.

The J gene is TRBJ2-5, the V gene TRBV7-8; 7 bases match TRBD1. The CDR3 length is 12 residues. Per the germline V gene, CDR1 is SGHVS and CDR2 is FQNEAQ. Trimming removed 10 bases from V and 1 base from J; junction bases left unmatched: 3. The CDR3 loop reads CATRDSQETQYF. For the CDR3, the DNA is TGTGCCACCAGGGACAGCCAAGAGACCCAGTACTTC.

This clonotype was seen at least ten times. The chain carries TRBV20-1 and TRBJ1-2; unclear D gene. V lost 0 bases to trimming and J lost 6 bases, with 20 bases between them. Germline CDR1 reads DFQATT; CDR2 reads SNEGSKA (reference sequence). The CDR3 loop spans 16 amino acids. The CDR3 reads CSARDRWLGELDGYTF. As DNA, the CDR3 is TGCAGTGCTAGAGATAGGTGGCTTGGAGAGTTGGATGGCTACACCTTC.

The chain combines TRBV5-1 with TRBJ2-1, with a weak D call TRBD2 (5 bases). This CDR3 is built from 14 residues. V lost 7 bases, J lost 4 bases, and 15 bases lay in between. Germline CDR1 SGHRS, CDR2 YFSETQ. The CDR3 sequence: CASAPLSGYNEQFF. CDR3 coding DNA: TGCGCCAGCGCCCCACTAAGCGGTTACAATGAGCAGTTCTTC.

To note about this clonotype: A much larger clone differs by one base, so this may be a read error. V gene TRBV28 combines with J gene TRBJ1-2, with a tentative D call TRBD1 (5 bases). Germline CDR1 reads MDHEN; CDR2 reads SYDVKM. The CDR3 has 15 residues. The germline V and J ends were trimmed by 6 bases and 8 bases, with 22 bases remaining between them. CDR3: CASSPTTVGSVGYTF. The DNA for the CDR3 is TGTGCCAGCAGCCCAACGACAGTAGGAAGCGTGGGCTACACCTTC.

CDR3 sequence: CASSSGGLSYNEQFF. The DNA of the CDR3 is TGCGCCAGCAGCTCTGGTGGGCTATCCTACAATGAGCAGTTCTTC. The chain has TRBV5-1 and TRBJ2-1; D is ambiguous. This CDR3 is built from 15 residues. Germline CDR1 and CDR2: SGHRS and YFSETQ. V lost 3 bases and J 1 base, leaving 11 bases between the germline ends.

To note about this clonotype: Sequence at one end of the junction differs from germline and may be a read error. V and J are TRBV7-7 and TRBJ2-3; unclear D gene. The CDR3 is 15 amino acids. Germline V gene lookup returns CDR1 SSHAT and CDR2 FNYEAQ (reference sequence). CDR3 region: CASSLGSAGTDTQYF. The CDR3 DNA is TGTGCTAGCAGCTTAGGGTCCGCAGGCACAGATACGCAGTATTTT.

This clonotype appeared a few times. The chain joins TRBV7-9 to TRBJ2-1; 9 nucleotides line up with TRBD1. V gave up 5 bases and J gave up 4 bases; unmatched junction bases: 6. The CDR3 contains 15 residues. The V gene's germline CDR1 is SEHNR and CDR2 FQNEAQ (reference sequence). The CDR3 sequence: CASSPTGTGYNEQFF. CDR3 DNA: TGTGCCAGCAGCCCTACCGGGACAGGGTACAATGAGCAGTTCTTC.

This clonotype was recorded at least ten times. The chain links TRBV27 to TRBJ2-1; 9 bases are shared with TRBD1. Unmatched junction bases numbered 4, after V lost 4 bases and J lost 3 bases. CDR3 length equals 15 residues. Germline values: CDR1 MNHEY, CDR2 SMNVEV (reference sequence). The CDR3 coding sequence is TGTGCCAGCAGTTCTACGACAGGGGGCTACAATGAGCAGTTCTTC. Its protein product is CASSSTTGGYNEQFF.

The chain couples TRBV24-1 to TRBJ2-3; TRBD1 matches 7 bases. The V and J ends lost 3 bases and 1 base, in that order; junction bases with no gene match: 9. Germline assignment: CDR1 KGHDR and CDR2 SFDVKD. This CDR3 has 17 amino acids. The DNA for the CDR3 is TGTGCCACCAGTGATCCCTCTGACAGGGACGGCACAGATACGCAGTATTTT. It codes for CATSDPSDRDGTDTQYF.

A single count supports this clonotype. V and J are TRBV20-1 and TRBJ2-3; 9 bases map to TRBD2. Germline lookup yields CDR1 DFQATT and CDR2 SNEGSKA (reference sequence). Unmatched junction bases numbered 10, after V lost 6 bases and J lost 3 bases. The CDR3 runs to 15 residues. The CDR3 sequence is CSASGTSHETDTQYF. CDR3 in DNA: TGCAGTGCCAGCGGGACTAGCCATGAGACAGATACGCAGTATTTT.

Of note for this clonotype: The junction differs from germline at one of its ends, possibly a read error. The rearrangement uses TRBV10-1 and TRBJ2-7; unclear D gene. This CDR3 is built from 13 residues. Germline CDR1 reads WNHNN; CDR2 reads SYGVQD (reference sequence). The DNA of the CDR3 is TGCGCCAGCAATGTTACCCGTGGGTACGACCAATACTTT. This codes for CASNVTRGYDQYF.

The chain recombines TRBV19 with TRBJ1-5; 9 bases fit TRBD1. With 4 bases clipped from V and 0 bases from J, the junction kept 4 bases outside the gene matches. The CDR3 covers 16 residues. The germline V gene has CDR1 LNHDA and CDR2 SQIVND (reference sequence). CDR3 loop: CASSTGTGYSNQPQHF. The CDR3 nucleotides read TGTGCCAGTAGTACTGGGACAGGGTATAGCAATCAGCCCCAGCATTTT.

The table lists this clonotype with many counts. J is TRBJ1-2 and V is TRBV28; TRBD1 might be the D (5 bases). V was trimmed by 2 bases and J by 1 base, leaving 8 bases between them. The CDR3 sequence is 14 residues long. The germline V gene encodes CDR1 MDHEN and CDR2 SYDVKM. The CDR3 loop reads CASSLGQGNYGYTF. CDR3 DNA: TGTGCCAGCAGTTTAGGTCAGGGTAACTATGGCTACACCTTC.

Sample share makes this clonotype medium-sized (0.01 to 0.1%). The genes are TRBV20-1 and TRBJ2-2; 8 nucleotides agree with TRBD1. V trimming: 2 bases; J trimming: 3 bases; junction bases outside the gene matches: 5. The CDR3 totals 15 residues. Germline V gene lookup returns CDR1 DFQATT and CDR2 SNEGSKA (reference sequence). The CDR3 DNA follows: TGCAGTGCTAGAACGTCGGACAGGGACACCGGGGAGCTGTTTTTT. Its translation is CSARTSDRDTGELFF.

The chain recombines TRBV5-1 with TRBJ1-6; 10 nucleotides line up with TRBD1. Unmatched junction bases numbered 1, after V lost 2 bases and J lost 8 bases. Germline V lookup: CDR1 SGHRS, CDR2 YFSETQ. The CDR3 contains 14 residues. The chain's CDR3 is CASSFGQGDSPLHF. The CDR3 nucleotides read TGCGCCAGCAGCTTTGGACAGGGGGATTCACCCCTCCACTTT.

The CDR3 nucleotides are TGTGCCAGCAGCGGGTTTAGCTCTGGGGCCAACGTCCTGACTTTC. Translated: CASSGFSSGANVLTF. The chain couples TRBV9 to TRBJ2-6; D ambiguous. CDR3 size: 15 residues. V lost 3 bases and J lost 0, with 7 bases in between. The germline CDR1 and CDR2 sequences are SGDLS and YYNGEE.